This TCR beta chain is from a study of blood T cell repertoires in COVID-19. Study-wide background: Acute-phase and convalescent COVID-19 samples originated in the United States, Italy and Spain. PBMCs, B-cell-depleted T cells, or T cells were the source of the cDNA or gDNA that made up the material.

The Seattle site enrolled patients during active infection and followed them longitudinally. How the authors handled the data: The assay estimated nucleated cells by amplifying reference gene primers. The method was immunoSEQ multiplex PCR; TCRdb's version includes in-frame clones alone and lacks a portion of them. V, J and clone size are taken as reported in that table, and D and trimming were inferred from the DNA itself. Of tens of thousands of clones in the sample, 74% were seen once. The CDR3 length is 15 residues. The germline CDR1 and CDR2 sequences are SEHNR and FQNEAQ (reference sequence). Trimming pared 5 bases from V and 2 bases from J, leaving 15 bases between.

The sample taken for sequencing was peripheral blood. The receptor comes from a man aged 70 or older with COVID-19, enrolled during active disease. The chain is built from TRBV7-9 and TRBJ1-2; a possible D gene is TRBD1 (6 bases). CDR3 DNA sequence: TGTGCCAGCAGCACTCAGGACAGACCCAACTATGGCTACACCTTC. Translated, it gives CASSTQDRPNYGYTF.